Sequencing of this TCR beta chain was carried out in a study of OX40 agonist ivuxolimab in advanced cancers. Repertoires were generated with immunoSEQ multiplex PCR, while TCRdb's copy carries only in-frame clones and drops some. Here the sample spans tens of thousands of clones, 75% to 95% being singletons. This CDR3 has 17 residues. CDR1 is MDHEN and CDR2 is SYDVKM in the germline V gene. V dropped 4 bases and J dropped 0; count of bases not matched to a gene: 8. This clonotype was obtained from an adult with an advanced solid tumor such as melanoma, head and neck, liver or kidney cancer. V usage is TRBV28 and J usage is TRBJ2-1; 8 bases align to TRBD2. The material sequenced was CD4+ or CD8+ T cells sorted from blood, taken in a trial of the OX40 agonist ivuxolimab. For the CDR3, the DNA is TGTGCCAGCAGTTCGGGTGTTAGCGGGGACTCCTACAATGAGCAGTTCTTC. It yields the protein CASSSGVSGDSYNEQFF.